The 14 T cell receptor beta chains reported below all come from one sample, sequenced in a study of cytomegalovirus exposure and HLA in healthy donors. Both 60 Vbeta primers and 13 Jbeta primers went into the PCR. Measured with immunoSEQ multiplex PCR; TCRdb has only the in-frame clones, and not every one. The sample lists about 90,000 clones; 70% to 75% were seen once. The sample comprised PBMCs. The receptor set was obtained from a woman younger than 30 in good health and CMV-seropositive.

The chain links TRBV7-9 to TRBJ1-1; possible D gene TRBD1, 6 bases. The V end lost 5 bases, the J end lost 3 bases, and 7 bases lay between the germline ends. Germline assignment: CDR1 SEHNR and CDR2 FQNEAQ (reference sequence). The CDR3 consists of 12 residues. The CDR3, as DNA: TGTGCCAGCAGCCGACAGGACACTGAAGCTTTCTTT. Amino acids: CASSRQDTEAFF.

The chain carries TRBV9 and TRBJ2-7; D remains ambiguous. Trimming pared 9 bases from V and 2 bases from J, leaving 9 bases between. CDR1 is SGDLS and CDR2 is YYNGEE in the germline V gene. CDR3 length equals 11 residues. The CDR3 loop reads CATPGTYEQYF. As DNA, the CDR3 is TGTGCCACCCCCGGTACCTACGAGCAGTACTTC.

CDR3 sequence (DNA): TGTGCCAGCACGGGGGTAGGGTATGGCTACACCTTC. Amino acids: CASTGVGYGYTF. The V gene is TRBV2, the J gene TRBJ1-2; D may be TRBD1 (5 bases). Germline V gives CDR1 SNHLY, CDR2 FYNNEI. The CDR3 is made up of 12 amino acids. V was cut by 7 bases and J by 5 bases, with 11 bases left in between.

J is TRBJ2-2 and V is TRBV5-6, with TRBD1 matching over 8 bases. The trim removed 0 bases at V and 6 bases at J, leaving 1 base unmatched. Germline lookup yields CDR1 SGHDT and CDR2 YYEEEE. The CDR3 length is 14 residues. CDR3 in DNA: TGTGCCAGCAGCTTGGGACAGGGGTCCGGGGAGCTGTTTTTT. Protein: CASSLGQGSGELFF. Full variable domain (missing parts from reference TRBV5-6 and TRBJ2-2): DAGVTQSPTHLIKTRGQQVTLRCSPKSGHDTVSWYQQALGQGPQFIFQYYEEEERQRGNFPDRFSGHQFPNYSSELNVNALLLGDSALYLCASSLGQGSGELFFGEGSRLTVL.

The chain couples TRBV4-1 to TRBJ2-7; possible D gene TRBD2, 6 bases. This CDR3 contains 14 residues. With 1 base removed from V and 5 bases from J, the gap between germline ends came to 12 bases. Germline assignment: CDR1 MGHRA and CDR2 YSYEKL. In DNA, the CDR3 is TGCGCCAGCAGCCAAGGGGCGGGGTCACACGAGCAGTACTTC. Its translation is CASSQGAGSHEQYF.

The chain has TRBV19 and TRBJ2-2; D might be TRBD1 (6 bases). Germline V gene lookup returns CDR1 LNHDA and CDR2 SQIVND (reference sequence). Trimming left V 5 bases short and J 0 bases short, with 10 bases between. CDR3 length equals 15 residues. This chain's CDR3 is CASSPGTTNTGELFF. CDR3 nucleotides: TGTGCCAGTAGTCCTGGGACAACGAACACCGGGGAGCTGTTTTTT.

A single count supports this clone. The rearrangement joins TRBV4-2 to TRBJ2-2; a weak D match, TRBD2 (7 bases). The CDR3 length is 17 residues. The V and J ends lost 0 bases and 5 bases respectively, with 16 bases between them. Germline V lookup: CDR1 LGHNA, CDR2 YNFKEQ. The CDR3: CASSQEGGGGETGELFF. The CDR3 nucleotides are TGTGCCAGCAGCCAAGAGGGGGGCGGGGGTGAAACCGGGGAGCTGTTTTTT.

The rearrangement uses TRBV30 and TRBJ1-1, with a possible D match to TRBD1 (5 bases). CDR1 is GTSNPN, CDR2 SVGIG, per germline (reference sequence). There are 14 residues in the CDR3. V lost 3 bases and J 5 bases, leaving 16 bases between the germline ends. CDR3 DNA sequence: TGTGCCTGGAGGCGGGGGGGTGGGGGAACTGAAGCTTTCTTT. Protein sequence: CAWRRGGGGTEAFF.

This clone was observed at least ten times. The chain is built from TRBV4-3 and TRBJ1-4; 11 nucleotides align to TRBD1. V gave up 3 bases and J gave up 8 bases; unmatched junction bases: 8. Looked up from germline, CDR1 is LGHNA and CDR2 is YSLEER. The CDR3 is 16 amino acids. This chain's CDR3 is CASSQWDRGVEEKLFF. The CDR3 bases are TGCGCCAGCAGCCAGTGGGACAGGGGGGTAGAAGAAAAACTGTTTTTT.

This chain uses TRBV5-6 with TRBJ2-6, with D maybe TRBD2 (7 bases). This CDR3 has 19 residues. The germline V gene has CDR1 SGHDT and CDR2 YYEEEE. V was shortened by 3 bases and J by 0 bases, with 19 bases between the two germline ends. CDR3: CASSSATGGPLSGANVLTF. In nucleotides, the CDR3 is TGTGCCAGCAGCTCGGCTACCGGGGGGCCTCTCTCTGGGGCCAACGTCCTGACTTTC. Drawing the rest from reference TRBV5-6 and TRBJ2-6, the complete variable domain is DAGVTQSPTHLIKTRGQQVTLRCSPKSGHDTVSWYQQALGQGPQFIFQYYEEEERQRGNFPDRFSGHQFPNYSSELNVNALLLGDSALYLCASSSATGGPLSGANVLTFGAGSRLTVL.

The rearrangement uses TRBV2 and TRBJ2-5; 7 nucleotides align to TRBD2. In germline, CDR1 is SNHLY, CDR2 FYNNEI. There are 16 residues in the CDR3. J was trimmed by 5 bases and V by 6 bases; bases with no gene match: 15. The CDR3 bases are TGTGCCAGCAGCTCGGAGTTAACTGCGGGAGAGGAGACCCAGTACTTC. Translated, it gives CASSSELTAGEETQYF.

This chain joins TRBV7-9 and TRBJ1-4; D call uncertain. The CDR3 totals 13 residues. V shed 1 base and J shed 4 bases, with 4 bases lying between them. CDR1 and CDR2 from the germline V gene are SEHNR and FQNEAQ (reference sequence). CDR3 loop: CASSLGLNEKLFF. The CDR3 DNA reads TGTGCCAGCAGCTTAGGACTTAATGAAAAACTGTTTTTT.

The rearrangement links TRBV19 to TRBJ2-7, with TRBD2 matching 9 bases. V was clipped by 1 base and J by 5 bases; unmatched bases: 0. Germline CDR1 is LNHDA and CDR2 is SQIVND (reference sequence). There are 13 residues in the CDR3. CDR3 protein: CASSIGGRDEQYF. CDR3 bases: TGTGCCAGTAGTATAGGCGGGAGGGACGAGCAGTACTTC.

This clone has more than one count but fewer than ten. The chain recombines TRBV7-2 with TRBJ1-6; TRBD1 matches at 8 bases. The CDR3 consists of 16 residues. Germline trimming cut 5 bases from V and 7 bases from J; bases unmatched to any gene: 10. In germline, CDR1 is SGHTA, CDR2 FQGNSA. CDR3 nucleotides: TGTGCCAGCAGCCATTCGGGACAGGAGCTAAATTCACCCCTCCACTTT. Its translation: CASSHSGQELNSPLHF.